These 23 T cell receptor beta chains originate from one sample sequenced in a study of molecular identifiers for immune sequencing clone quantification. From the PCR reads, TCRdb called clonotypes with MiXCR, one entry per CDR3 protein. Here the sample spans 490,000 or so distinct CDR3 sequences, 20% to 25% being singletons. The sample consisted of naive CD8+ T cells from blood, with Jurkat cell RNA spiked in. As for subset: FACS-sorted CD8+CD4-CCR7+CD45RA+ naive T cells. These receptors originate from a human donor in good health. Some libraries in this study had Jurkat cell RNA spiked in.

This sequence joins TRBV12-3 or TRBV12-4 and TRBJ2-1; the D gene is possibly TRBD2 (6 bases). The CDR3 spans 14 residues. Trimming removed 7 bases from V and 0 bases from J, with 10 bases in between. This CDR3 reads CASISGGSYNEQFF. In DNA form, the CDR3 reads TGTGCCAGCATTAGCGGAGGCTCCTACAATGAGCAGTTCTTC.

This clonotype was counted between two and nine times. One base away lies a much larger clone, so this may be a sequencing read error. The J gene is TRBJ2-6, the V gene TRBV19, with TRBD1 as a possible D gene (5 bases). Germline V gene sequence: CDR1 LNHDA, CDR2 SQIVND (reference sequence). The length of the CDR3 is 11 residues. CDR3 sequence reads: CAGRGANVLTF. The CDR3 DNA is TGTGCCGGTAGGGGAGCCAACGTCCTGACTTTC.

This clonotype was detected only a few times. V gene TRBV27 combines with J gene TRBJ2-2; D is perhaps TRBD2 (5 bases). Germline CDR1 reads MNHEY; CDR2 reads SMNVEV (reference sequence). Between the trimmed V and J ends, which lost 4 bases and 1 base, there was a span of 13 bases. The length of the CDR3 is 16 residues. The CDR3 nucleotides read TGTGCCAGCAGTTCCCCCCTGAGCGGGAACACCGGGGAGCTGTTTTTT. Residues: CASSSPLSGNTGELFF.

Points on this clonotype: This likely traces to a read error, being one base from a far larger clone. This chain connects TRBV7-2 to TRBJ2-1; no firm D call. Looked up from germline, CDR1 is SGHTA and CDR2 is FQGNSA. The CDR3 is made up of 12 amino acids. The CDR3 DNA reads as TGTGCCAGCGGCTTAGATCGTAATGAGCAGTTCTTC. Amino acid sequence: CASGLDRNEQFF.

V gene TRBV11-2 combines with J gene TRBJ2-1, with 7 bases fitting TRBD1. Unmatched junction bases numbered 20, after V lost 3 bases and J lost 9 bases. Germline V CDR1 and CDR2: SGHAT, FQNNGV. The CDR3 has 18 residues. The CDR3 DNA follows: TGTGCCAGCAGCTTGCCACCGGGACAGATCACCGGCATCAGTGAGCAGTTCTTC. It translates to CASSLPPGQITGISEQFF.

The chain links TRBV27 to TRBJ2-3, with TRBD2 identical over 11 bases. CDR1 MNHEY and CDR2 SMNVEV come from the germline V gene (reference sequence). Unmatched junction bases numbered 2, after V lost 5 bases and J lost 1 base. The CDR3 spans 15 residues. The CDR3 region has the DNA TGTGCCAGCAGTACGACTAGCGGGGGCACAGATACGCAGTATTTT. This encodes CASSTTSGGTDTQYF.

Concerning this clonotype: Just one base apart from a much larger clone, this may be a read error. The J gene is TRBJ2-7, the V gene TRBV14, with D tentatively TRBD1 (6 bases). This CDR3 comprises 13 residues. Per germline, CDR1 SGHDN and CDR2 FVKESK. Trimming took 8 bases from V and 3 from J, leaving 14 bases between them. The CDR3 DNA is TGTGCCAGCGGGCAACAGGGAAGCTACGAGCAGTACTTC. Translating gives CASGQQGSYEQYF.

This chain uses TRBV4-3 with TRBJ1-2; D remains unclear. Trimming left V 0 bases short and J 1 base short, with 12 bases between. This CDR3 spans 16 amino acids. In germline, CDR1 is LGHNA, CDR2 YSLEER. The CDR3 sequence is CASSQDRAGFNYGYTF. CDR3 coding DNA: TGCGCCAGCAGCCAAGATCGGGCCGGATTTAACTATGGCTACACCTTC.

This clonotype was observed at least ten times. The chain employs TRBV20-1 and TRBJ2-7, with D possibly matching TRBD1 (6 bases). The CDR3 length is 13 residues. The germline CDR1 and CDR2 sequences are DFQATT and SNEGSKA (reference sequence). V was clipped by 3 bases and J by 4 bases, with 13 bases between them. This chain's CDR3 is CSARNTGRYEQYF. Written as DNA, the CDR3 is TGCAGTGCTAGGAACACAGGGAGATACGAGCAGTACTTC.

With regard to this clonotype: This CDR3 fails to terminate in the conserved phenylalanine or tryptophan, so it likely reflects a read error. The gene calls are TRBV30 and TRBJ2-1; 9 bases agree with TRBD1. Per germline, CDR1 GTSNPN and CDR2 SVGIG (reference sequence). V was pared by 1 base and J by 7 bases, with 8 bases of the junction left unmatched. The CDR3 has 15 residues. The CDR3 nucleotides read TGTGCCTGGAGTGAAGGGATTGGACAGGGGAATGAGCAGTTCTCC. This codes for CAWSEGIGQGNEQFS.

This sequence joins TRBV24-1 and TRBJ2-1; D not certain. Deletions cut 6 bases from V and 7 bases from J, with 12 bases between. Germline assignment: CDR1 KGHDR and CDR2 SFDVKD. The CDR3 consists of 13 residues. CDR3: CATSYLIGNEQFF. DNA of the CDR3: TGTGCCACCAGTTATCTGATTGGGAATGAGCAGTTCTTC.

Of note for this clonotype: A clone one base away is much larger, so this may be a read error. The chain joins TRBV23-1 to TRBJ2-3; 11 bases line up with TRBD1. TRBV23-1 is assigned to the ORF class and has an uncertain function. There are 17 residues in the CDR3. CDR3 coding DNA: TGCTCCAGCAGCCAAGCCACGGGACAGGGGGTAGGAGATACGCAGTATTTT. It specifies CSSSQATGQGVGDTQYF.

This clonotype was seen a handful of times. V and J are TRBV2 and TRBJ2-2; 8 bases map to TRBD2. CDR3 length equals 18 residues. The germline V gene has CDR1 SNHLY and CDR2 FYNNEI. The ends lost 3 bases at V and 5 bases at J; junction bases unmatched: 14. The CDR3, as DNA: TGTGCCAGCAGTGATAATCCTGACCGGGAGGGAAGGACCGGGGAGCTGTTTTTT. Residues: CASSDNPDREGRTGELFF. Complete variable domain (other parts from reference TRBV2 and TRBJ2-2): EPEVTQTPSHQVTQMGQEVILRCVPISNHLYFYWYRQILGQKVEFLVSFYNNEISEKSEIFDDQFSVERPDGSNFTLKIRSTKLEDSAMYFCASSDNPDREGRTGELFFGEGSRLTVL.

Remarks on this clonotype: Possible read error: a much larger clone is one base away. The rearrangement links TRBV20-1 to TRBJ2-1; D could derive from TRBD1 or TRBD2 (5 bases each). Trimming took off 1 base at V and 15 bases at J, with 16 bases between the two ends. The CDR3 length is 12 residues. Germline V gene data show CDR1 as DFQATT and CDR2 as SNEGSKA (reference sequence). CDR3 amino acids: CSARGERGFVFF. The CDR3 DNA sequence: TGCAGTGCTAGAGGTGAACGGGGCTTTGTGTTCTTC.

This clonotype was recorded many times. This rearrangement joins TRBV6-5 to TRBJ2-1; TRBD2 matches at 14 bases. This CDR3 has 15 residues. V trimming: 4 bases; J trimming: 8 bases; junction bases outside the gene matches: 4. Germline V CDR1 and CDR2: MNHEY, SVGAGI. CDR3 loop: CASSSTSGRAYEQFF. The CDR3 DNA sequence: TGTGCCAGCAGTTCGACTAGCGGGAGGGCCTATGAGCAGTTCTTC.

This clonotype was counted at least ten times. V is TRBV7-6 and J is TRBJ2-1; TRBD2 aligns across 11 bases. This CDR3 spans 18 amino acids. V shed 4 bases, J shed 8 bases, and the junction held 16 bases outside the gene matches. Germline lookup yields CDR1 SGHVS and CDR2 FNYEAQ. The CDR3 DNA sequence: TGTGCCAGCAGCTCCCCTAGCGGGGGGACAGCCCGGGCCCATGAGCAGTTCTTC. Translating gives CASSSPSGGTARAHEQFF.

This clonotype was counted a few times. It is likely a read error, because the conserved phenylalanine at the end of the CDR3 is missing. The gene calls are TRBV30 and TRBJ1-1, with 7 bases lining up with TRBD1. With V trimmed by 4 bases and J by 7 bases, 9 bases remained unmatched. Per germline, CDR1 GTSNPN and CDR2 SVGIG (reference sequence). The CDR3 consists of 13 residues. DNA for the CDR3: TGTGCCTGGACCGTCCCCTACAGGGGTGAAGCTTTCCTT. It yields the protein CAWTVPYRGEAFL.

Only a few counts were recorded for this clonotype. The CDR3 is CASRREGLGEQYF. CDR3 DNA sequence: TGTGCCAGCAGGCGGGAGGGCCTGGGCGAGCAGTACTTC. V and J are TRBV13 and TRBJ2-7; TRBD2 agrees at 9 bases. V was pared by 6 bases and J by 6 bases, with 6 bases of the junction left unmatched. This CDR3 contains 13 residues. Germline assignment: CDR1 PRHDT and CDR2 FYEKMQ (reference sequence).

V and J are TRBV12-3 or TRBV12-4 and TRBJ2-2, with D possibly matching TRBD1 (6 bases). The CDR3 has 12 residues. V lost 5 bases to trimming and J lost 9 bases, with 10 bases between them. In DNA, the CDR3 is TGTGCCAGCAGTCCTACAGGGTGGGAGCTGTTTTTT. Amino acids: CASSPTGWELFF.

This clonotype showed up many times. The V call is TRBV7-9, the J call TRBJ1-1; no definite D call. The CDR3 consists of 13 residues. Trimming took 5 bases from V and 4 from J, leaving 11 bases between them. Germline CDR1 SEHNR, CDR2 FQNEAQ (reference sequence). The CDR3 sequence: CASSPVGSTEAFF. CDR3 bases: TGTGCCAGCAGCCCCGTCGGCAGCACTGAAGCTTTCTTT.

This clonotype was seen ten or more times. V is TRBV9 and J is TRBJ2-1, with unresolved D. The CDR3 runs to 11 residues. V shed 1 base and J shed 5 bases, with 1 base lying between them. The germline V gene has CDR1 SGDLS and CDR2 YYNGEE. The CDR3: CASSVNNEQFF. CDR3 nucleotide sequence: TGTGCCAGCAGCGTAAACAATGAGCAGTTCTTC.

This clonotype was found many times. V is TRBV4-1 and J is TRBJ2-1; TRBD1 matches at 8 bases. Trimming at V came to 0 bases and at J to 1 base, leaving 2 bases not matched to a gene. Germline values: CDR1 MGHRA, CDR2 YSYEKL. CDR3 length equals 16 residues. The CDR3 DNA is TGCGCCAGCAGCCAAGACCAGGGGGCATCCTACAATGAGCAGTTCTTC. Translated, it gives CASSQDQGASYNEQFF.

This clonotype appeared a single time. This may come from a read error, since a much larger clone is one base off. Here the CDR3 omits its conserved ending phenylalanine or tryptophan, so a read error is the likely source. V usage is TRBV7-6 and J usage is TRBJ1-1; no firm D call. Per germline, CDR1 SGHVS and CDR2 FNYEAQ. The CDR3 is 13 amino acids. The germline V and J ends were trimmed by 1 base and 4 bases, with 7 bases remaining between them. CDR3 nucleotide sequence: TGTGCCAGCAGCTTAGGGGAGGCCACTGAAGCTTTCCTT. As protein: CASSLGEATEAFL.